The TCR beta chain under discussion was sequenced for a study of blood T cell repertoires in COVID-19. Turning to the study itself: The origin of the acute and convalescent COVID-19 samples was the United States, Italy and Spain. The analysed material was cDNA or gDNA that came from T cells, B-cell-depleted T cells, or PBMCs.

As processed by the authors: Reference gene primer amplification in the assay estimated nucleated cell counts. TCRdb keeps only in-frame clones here, not all; method: immunoSEQ multiplex PCR. V and J calls and clone size are copied from that table; D and trimming were computed from the DNA. Here the sample spans 130,000 to 150,000 clones, more than 75% being singletons. CDR3 length equals 13 residues. Per the germline V gene, CDR1 is MNHEY and CDR2 is SVGAGI. V was shortened by 8 bases and J by 1 base, with 11 bases between the two germline ends. Source material: peripheral blood. The clonotype originates from a human donor with acute or convalescent COVID-19. The donor label of this sample is uncertain. The chain uses TRBV6-5 and TRBJ1-1, with no clear D. The CDR3 loop is CASFQRGNTEAFF. The CDR3 DNA sequence: TGTGCCAGCTTCCAACGGGGGAACACTGAAGCTTTCTTT.